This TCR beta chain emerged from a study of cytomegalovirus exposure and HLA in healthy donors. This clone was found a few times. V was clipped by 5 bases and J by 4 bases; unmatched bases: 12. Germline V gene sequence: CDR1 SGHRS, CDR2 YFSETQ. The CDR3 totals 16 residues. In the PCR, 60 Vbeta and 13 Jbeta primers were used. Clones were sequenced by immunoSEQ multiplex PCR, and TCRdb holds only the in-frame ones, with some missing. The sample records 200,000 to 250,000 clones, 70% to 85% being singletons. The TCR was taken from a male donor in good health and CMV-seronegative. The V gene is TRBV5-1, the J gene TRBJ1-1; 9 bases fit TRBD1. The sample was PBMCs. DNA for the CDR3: TGCGCCAGCAGTCACGTTCCCGGGACAGGGCCCACTGAAGCTTTCTTT. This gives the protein CASSHVPGTGPTEAFF.